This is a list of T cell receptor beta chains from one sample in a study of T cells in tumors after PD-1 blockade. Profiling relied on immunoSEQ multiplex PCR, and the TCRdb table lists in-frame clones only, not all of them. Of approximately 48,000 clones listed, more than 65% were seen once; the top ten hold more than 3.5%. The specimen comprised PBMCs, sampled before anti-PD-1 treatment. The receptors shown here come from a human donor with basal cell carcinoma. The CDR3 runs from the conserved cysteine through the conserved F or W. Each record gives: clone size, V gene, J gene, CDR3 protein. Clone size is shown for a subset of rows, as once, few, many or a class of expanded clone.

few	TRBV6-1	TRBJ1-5	CASSDQDRVSNQPQHF
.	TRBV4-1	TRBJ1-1	CASSLLYSGQGTEAFF
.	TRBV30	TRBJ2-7	CAWSLYREGEQYF
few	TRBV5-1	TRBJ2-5	CASSLSASTATQYF
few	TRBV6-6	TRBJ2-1	CASSYPGTGGSREQFF
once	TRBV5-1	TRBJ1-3	CASSLGTSGNTIYF
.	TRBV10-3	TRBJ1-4	CATGSGNKNEKLFF
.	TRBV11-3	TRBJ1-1	CASSLRWDTEAFF
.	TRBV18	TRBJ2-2	CASSPLVLAGGINTGELFF
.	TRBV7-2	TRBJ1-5	CASSIRTGGDQPQHF
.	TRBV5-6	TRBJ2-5	CASSYLPWETQYF
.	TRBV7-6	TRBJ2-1	CASSLSGGTYNEQFF
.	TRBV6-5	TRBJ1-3	CAGGRGFSSGNTIYF
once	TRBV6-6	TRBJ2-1	CASSPWAGYNEQFF
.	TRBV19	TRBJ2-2	CASRSTSGGTGELFF
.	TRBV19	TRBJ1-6	CARGSNGPKRDSYNSPLHF
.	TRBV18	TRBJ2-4	CASSPLAGGPLSKNIQYF
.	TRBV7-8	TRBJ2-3	CASSTGLAGVTDTQYF
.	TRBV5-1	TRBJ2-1	CASSLNAGEYDEQFF
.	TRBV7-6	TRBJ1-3	CASSHSRLSGNTIYF
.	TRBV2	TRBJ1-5	CASRGTGGIQPQHF
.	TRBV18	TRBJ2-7	CASSPLQGPYEQYF
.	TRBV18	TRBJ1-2	CASRSSNTPTSGYTF
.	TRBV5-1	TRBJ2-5	CASSSEIRQGETQYF
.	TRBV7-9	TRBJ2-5	CASRNRLGEETQYF
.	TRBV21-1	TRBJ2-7	CASSRVRTGGYEQYF
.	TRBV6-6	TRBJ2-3	CASTEDRTDTQYF
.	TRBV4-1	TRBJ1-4	CASSQDFDRSNEKLFF
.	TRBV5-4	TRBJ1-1	CASSPDRGRENTEAFF
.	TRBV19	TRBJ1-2	CASRDRETYGYTF
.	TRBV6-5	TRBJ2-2	CASSYSSGVNTGELFF
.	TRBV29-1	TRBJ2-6	CSVGGIGANVLTF
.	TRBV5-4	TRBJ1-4	CASSLWGGANEKLFF
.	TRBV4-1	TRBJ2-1	CASSQAPNRNEQFF
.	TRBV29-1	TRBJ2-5	CSGLGQMRETQYF
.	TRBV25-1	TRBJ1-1	CASSGQILNTEAFF
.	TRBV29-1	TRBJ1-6	CSVQPDYNSPLHF
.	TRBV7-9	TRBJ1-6	CATSARPGPNSPLHF
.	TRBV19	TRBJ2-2	CASSIKLGSNTGELFF
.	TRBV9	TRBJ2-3	CASSVVGVDTQYF
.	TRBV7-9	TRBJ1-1	CASSSDVTTEAFF
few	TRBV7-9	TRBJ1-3	CASSSSSGNTIYF
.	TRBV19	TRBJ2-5	CASSFSGVGETQYF
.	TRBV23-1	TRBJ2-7	CASSPDRDSYEQYF
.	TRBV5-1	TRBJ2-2	CASSPDTGELFF